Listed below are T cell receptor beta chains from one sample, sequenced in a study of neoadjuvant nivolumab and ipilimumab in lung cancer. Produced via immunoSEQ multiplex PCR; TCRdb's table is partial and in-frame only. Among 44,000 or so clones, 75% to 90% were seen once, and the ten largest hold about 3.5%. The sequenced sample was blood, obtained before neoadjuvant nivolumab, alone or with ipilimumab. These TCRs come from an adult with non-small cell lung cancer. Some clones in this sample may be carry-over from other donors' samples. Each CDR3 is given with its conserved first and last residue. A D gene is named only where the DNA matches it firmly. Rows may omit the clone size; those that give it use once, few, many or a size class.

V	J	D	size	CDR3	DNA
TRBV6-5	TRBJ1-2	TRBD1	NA	CASSQGQGDGYTF	TGTGCCAGCAGTCAGGGACAGGGTGATGGCTACACCTTC
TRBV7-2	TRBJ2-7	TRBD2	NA	CASSLSGSSSYEQYF	TGTGCCAGCAGCCTTAGCGGGTCTTCGTCCTACGAGCAGTACTTC
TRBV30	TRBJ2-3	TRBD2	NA	CAWRLAGGTDTQYF	TGTGCCTGGAGATTAGCGGGAGGAACAGATACGCAGTATTTT
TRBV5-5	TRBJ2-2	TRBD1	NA	CASSYGTGDFWELFF	TGTGCCAGCAGTTACGGGACAGGGGATTTCTGGGAGCTGTTTTTT
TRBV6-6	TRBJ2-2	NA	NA	CASSLGVGGAGELFF	TGTGCCAGCAGCCTCGGGGTGGGCGGGGCCGGGGAGCTGTTTTTT
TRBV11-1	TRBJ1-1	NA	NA	CASSLAGGNTEAFF	TGTGCCAGCAGCTTAGCAGGGGGGAACACTGAAGCTTTCTTT
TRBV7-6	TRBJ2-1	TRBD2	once	CASSLVAAGGYNEQFF	TGTGCCAGCAGCTTAGTGGCAGCGGGGGGTTACAATGAGCAGTTCTTC
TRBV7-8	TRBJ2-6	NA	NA	CASSFRTGQGSGANVLTF	TGTGCCAGCAGCTTTAGAACAGGACAAGGATCTGGGGCCAACGTCCTGACTTTC
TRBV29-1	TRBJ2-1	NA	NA	CSVDPGVYNEQFF	TGCAGCGTTGACCCGGGGGTATACAATGAGCAGTTCTTC
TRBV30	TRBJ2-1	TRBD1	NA	CAWKQDRGHNEQFF	TGTGCCTGGAAGCAGGACAGGGGTCACAATGAGCAGTTCTTC
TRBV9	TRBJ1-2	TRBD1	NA	CASSVATGQVGYTF	TGTGCCAGCAGCGTAGCTACGGGACAGGTGGGCTACACCTTC
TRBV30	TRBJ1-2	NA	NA	CAWRDPGRNYGYTF	TGTGCCTGGAGGGACCCTGGACGAAACTATGGCTACACCTTC
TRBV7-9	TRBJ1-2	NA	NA	CASSLRQLTLTDGYTF	TGTGCCAGCAGCTTAAGACAGTTGACTTTAACCGATGGCTACACCTTC